The 28 T cell receptor beta chains given below trace back to one sample, sequenced in a study of T cell repertoires in cytomegalovirus infection. A single record per CDR3 protein comes from TCRdb applying MiXCR to the reads. The sample holds approximately 750,000 distinct CDR3 sequences, approximately 34% seen once. Input material: PBMCs. The receptors here all came from a human donor in good health (CMV status not recorded). Some clones in this sample may be carry-over from other donors' samples.

This clonotype was seen only a few times. J is TRBJ1-2 and V is TRBV7-6; TRBD1 matches at 8 bases. The CDR3 length is 15 residues. V shed 0 bases, J shed 7 bases, and the junction held 7 bases outside the gene matches. CDR1 SGHVS and CDR2 FNYEAQ come from the germline V gene. CDR3 nucleotides: TGTGCCAGCAGCTTAGCGCGGCAGGGGGCGCGTGGCTACACCTTC. Its protein is CASSLARQGARGYTF. The entire variable domain, with the rest obtained from reference TRBV7-6 and TRBJ1-2, is as follows: GAGVSQSPRYKVTKRGQDVALRCDPISGHVSLYWYRQALGQGPEFLTYFNYEAQQDKSGLPNDRFSAERPEGSISTLTIQRTEQRDSAMYRCASSLARQGARGYTFGSGTRLTVV.

This clonotype was counted a few times. The CDR3 sequence: CASSRFGTGDTEAFF. The CDR3 region has the DNA TGTGCCAGCAGTCGATTCGGGACAGGGGACACTGAAGCTTTCTTT. The genes are TRBV7-9 and TRBJ1-1; TRBD1 matches 10 bases. Germline CDR1 is SEHNR and CDR2 is FQNEAQ (reference sequence). This CDR3 has 15 amino acids. The V and J ends lost 6 bases and 3 bases, in that order; junction bases with no gene match: 7.

This clonotype has a count of ten or more. A junction boundary mismatches the germline segment, possibly from a read error. The chain recombines TRBV28 with TRBJ2-1, with TRBD2 matching 8 bases. Germline lookup yields CDR1 MDHEN and CDR2 SYDVKM. This CDR3 spans 15 amino acids. The CDR3 is CASTLRGGSYNEQFF. The CDR3 nucleotides read TGTGCCAGCACTTTACGGGGGGGGTCCTACAATGAGCAGTTCTTC.

In its sample, this clonotype was seen a few times. The rearrangement uses TRBV28 and TRBJ1-5; no clear D. The CDR3 loop spans 14 amino acids. Germline V gives CDR1 MDHEN, CDR2 SYDVKM. V was clipped by 5 bases and J by 0 bases, with 8 bases between them. The CDR3 DNA follows: TGTGCCAGCAGTGGCCGATATAGCAATCAGCCCCAGCATTTT. Protein product: CASSGRYSNQPQHF.

A remark on this clonotype: Without the conserved terminal phenylalanine or tryptophan, this CDR3 likely stems from a read error. The V call is TRBV7-6, the J call TRBJ2-7; D might be TRBD2 (7 bases). The CDR3 loop spans 15 amino acids. Germline CDR1 is SGHVS and CDR2 is FNYEAQ. The V and J ends lost 2 bases and 3 bases respectively, with 14 bases between them. The CDR3 region is CASSLRTGRGYEQYL. The CDR3 DNA is TGTGCCAGCAGCTTACGTACAGGGAGGGGCTACGAGCAGTACTTA.

This sequence joins TRBV10-3 and TRBJ1-6; maybe TRBD1 (5 bases). The CDR3 loop spans 12 amino acids. Per germline, CDR1 ENHRY and CDR2 SYGVKD. Trimming shortened V by 2 bases and J by 10 bases, and 6 bases separated the two germline ends. The CDR3 DNA reads TGTGCCATCAGTGAGGGGGCCTCACCCCTCCACTTT. Translating it yields CAISEGASPLHF.

The rearrangement uses TRBV12-3 or TRBV12-4 and TRBJ2-7; 10 positions agree with TRBD2. The J segment lost 5 bases and the V segment lost 2 bases, leaving 24 bases of the junction unmatched. The CDR3 contains 21 residues. CDR3 sequence reads: CASSLFLGKASGGASNDEQYF. CDR3 bases: TGTGCCAGCAGTTTATTTTTAGGTAAGGCGAGCGGGGGGGCTAGTAACGACGAGCAGTACTTC.

The chain couples TRBV7-8 to TRBJ1-1; D call uncertain. This CDR3 spans 14 amino acids. The V end lost 5 bases, the J end lost 1 base, and 11 bases lay between the germline ends. Germline CDR1 is SGHVS and CDR2 is FQNEAQ. CDR3 in amino acids: CASSPPDPNTEAFF. The CDR3 DNA reads as TGTGCCAGCAGCCCCCCGGACCCGAACACTGAAGCTTTCTTT.

Details on this clonotype: The junction and the germline gene differ at one end; a read error may be behind it. V is TRBV6-1 and J is TRBJ1-4; 12 bases fit TRBD1. The CDR3 length is 20 residues. In germline, CDR1 is MNHNS, CDR2 SASEGT. CDR3 in DNA: TGTGCCAGCATTGAAGCGAGAGCCGGGACAGGGGGCGTATCGTCCGAAAAACTGTTTTTT. It encodes CASIEARAGTGGVSSEKLFF.

The chain has TRBV12-3 or TRBV12-4 and TRBJ1-2, with D unresolved. The V gene lost 6 bases and the J gene lost 1 base, with 9 bases spanning the gap. The CDR3 is 13 residues long. The CDR3 is CASSQRNNYGYTF. DNA for the CDR3: TGTGCCAGCAGCCAGCGGAATAACTATGGCTACACCTTC.

This clonotype was recorded many times. The chain combines TRBV7-8 with TRBJ2-2; the D gene is possibly TRBD1 (5 bases). The V end lost 2 bases, the J end lost 0 bases, and 10 bases lay between the germline ends. The CDR3 is 16 amino acids. Germline-derived CDR1 and CDR2 are SGHVS and FQNEAQ. The CDR3 reads CASSLQRGSNTGELFF. The CDR3 coding sequence is TGTGCCAGCAGCTTACAAAGGGGATCGAACACCGGGGAGCTGTTTTTT. The whole variable domain, remainder taken from reference TRBV7-8 and TRBJ2-2, is GAGVSQSPRYKVAKRGQDVALRCDPISGHVSLFWYQQALGQGPEFLTYFQNEAQLDKSGLPSDRFFAERPEGSVSTLKIQRTQQEDSAVYLCASSLQRGSNTGELFFGEGSRLTVL.

V gene TRBV4-3 combines with J gene TRBJ2-2; D might be TRBD1 or TRBD2, each matching 5 bases. Germline CDR1 is LGHNA and CDR2 is YSLEER. This CDR3 spans 16 amino acids. V was shortened by 1 base and J by 7 bases, with 16 bases between the two germline ends. In nucleotides, the CDR3 is TGCGCCAGCAGCCAAGCGGGACCTCTAGGCGTCGGGGAGCTGTTTTTT. Its protein product is CASSQAGPLGVGELFF.

This rearrangement joins TRBV4-1 to TRBJ2-2; D gene uncertain. V dropped 1 base and J dropped 6 bases, with 6 bases sitting between them. Germline V gene data show CDR1 as MGHRA and CDR2 as YSYEKL. There are 13 residues in the CDR3. CDR3 coding DNA: TGCGCCAGCAGCCAAGTCTCTCCCGGGGAGCTGTTTTTT. It yields the protein CASSQVSPGELFF.

The J gene is TRBJ1-1, the V gene TRBV15, with 10 bases fitting TRBD1. J gave up 1 base and V 5 bases, and 7 bases lay outside the gene matches. Germline-derived CDR1 and CDR2 are LNHNV and YYDKDF (reference sequence). CDR3 size: 16 residues. CDR3 protein: CATSARDRGWNTEAFF. The CDR3, as DNA: TGTGCCACCAGCGCTAGGGACAGGGGTTGGAACACTGAAGCTTTCTTT.

This clonotype appeared a few times. V is TRBV5-1 and J is TRBJ1-1; the match to TRBD1 covers 7 bases. This CDR3 spans 16 amino acids. Germline lookup yields CDR1 SGHRS and CDR2 YFSETQ. V lost 4 bases, J lost 0 bases, and 9 bases stayed unmatched. The CDR3 DNA reads as TGCGCCAGCAGCCAAAGGACAGGCTTAATGAACACTGAAGCTTTCTTT. Residues: CASSQRTGLMNTEAFF.

The chain carries TRBV12-3 or TRBV12-4 and TRBJ2-2; D not resolved. The CDR3 loop spans 13 amino acids. The germline V and J ends were trimmed by 4 bases and 4 bases, with 7 bases remaining between them. Here the CDR3 DNA reads TGTGCCAGCAGTTATCCCATCACCGGGGAGCTGTTTTTT. Protein product: CASSYPITGELFF.

This clonotype has more than one count but fewer than ten. A much larger clone is a single base away; this may be a read error. The chain is built from TRBV7-8 and TRBJ2-4; 8 bases match TRBD2. The CDR3 spans 13 residues. Germline V gene data show CDR1 as SGHVS and CDR2 as FQNEAQ. CDR3 bases: TGTGCCATCAGCAAGGGACTAGTTGACATTCAGTACTTC. Protein: CAISKGLVDIQYF. The variable domain in full, completed from reference TRBV7-8 and TRBJ2-4, reads GAGVSQSPRYKVAKRGQDVALRCDPISGHVSLFWYQQALGQGPEFLTYFQNEAQLDKSGLPSDRFFAERPEGSVSTLKIQRTQQEDSAVYLCAISKGLVDIQYFGAGTRLSVL.

The V and J genes are TRBV19 and TRBJ1-5; D ambiguous. The germline V and J ends were trimmed by 2 bases and 3 bases, with 14 bases remaining between them. The CDR3 consists of 16 residues. Germline values: CDR1 LNHDA, CDR2 SQIVND (reference sequence). The CDR3 reads CASSITWGNPNQPQHF. CDR3 nucleotide sequence: TGTGCCAGTAGTATAACGTGGGGAAACCCCAATCAGCCCCAGCATTTT.

To note about this clonotype: A read error may explain this, as a much larger clone is one base away. The V and J genes are TRBV28 and TRBJ2-1; D not resolved. Germline CDR1 reads MDHEN; CDR2 reads SYDVKM. There are 14 residues in the CDR3. V was shortened by 5 bases and J by 2 bases, with 10 bases between the two germline ends. CDR3 nucleotides: TGTGCCAGCAGTAGGACGGATGCCTACAATGAGCAGTTCTTC. Encoded protein: CASSRTDAYNEQFF.

The sample holds a few counts of this clonotype. The J gene is TRBJ2-2, the V gene TRBV7-8; no clear D. The CDR3 covers 14 residues. Germline loops: CDR1 SGHVS, CDR2 FQNEAQ. Trimming took 2 bases from V and 6 from J, leaving 10 bases between them. CDR3 sequence: CASSLSRASGELFF. The DNA of the CDR3 is TGTGCCAGCAGCTTATCCAGAGCTTCCGGGGAGCTGTTTTTT. Full variable domain (rest looked up from reference TRBV7-8 and TRBJ2-2): GAGVSQSPRYKVAKRGQDVALRCDPISGHVSLFWYQQALGQGPEFLTYFQNEAQLDKSGLPSDRFFAERPEGSVSTLKIQRTQQEDSAVYLCASSLSRASGELFFGEGSRLTVL.

This clonotype was observed a handful of times. This chain uses TRBV28 with TRBJ2-5; TRBD2 aligns across 9 bases. CDR3 size: 17 residues. Germline assignment: CDR1 MDHEN and CDR2 SYDVKM. Trimming took 3 bases from V and 4 from J; bases not matched to a gene: 12. The CDR3 loop is CASSFPQSGGHGETQYF. The DNA for the CDR3 is TGTGCCAGCAGTTTCCCCCAGAGCGGGGGGCACGGAGAGACCCAGTACTTC.

This rearrangement joins TRBV6-5 to TRBJ1-6; weak D call: TRBD1 (5 bases). The germline CDR1 and CDR2 sequences are MNHEY and SVGAGI. V was clipped by 2 bases and J by 5 bases, with 7 bases between them. CDR3 length equals 14 residues. The CDR3 DNA sequence: TGTGCCAGCAGTTACGGCAGGGATAATTCACCCCTCCACTTT. This codes for CASSYGRDNSPLHF.

The rearrangement links TRBV7-8 to TRBJ1-1, with 7 bases fitting TRBD1. Germline CDR1 is SGHVS and CDR2 is FQNEAQ. This CDR3 comprises 16 residues. Trimming removed 7 bases from V and 6 bases from J; junction bases left unmatched: 17. CDR3 amino acids: CASNSDREGRGAEAFF. The CDR3 nucleotides are TGTGCCAGCAACTCAGACAGGGAGGGTCGTGGTGCTGAAGCTTTCTTT.

This clonotype was recorded at least ten times. The chain employs TRBV7-2 and TRBJ2-2; 9 nucleotides match TRBD2. Trimming took 8 bases from V and 4 from J; bases not matched to a gene: 8. Germline CDR1 is SGHTA and CDR2 is FQGNSA. There are 15 residues in the CDR3. CDR3 loop: CASAAGGRITGELFF. For the CDR3, the DNA is TGTGCCAGCGCGGCGGGGGGGCGTATCACCGGGGAGCTGTTTTTT.

This clonotype has at least ten counts. CDR3 residues: CASSLPGLAGGETQYF. CDR3 nucleotides: TGTGCCAGCAGCTTACCTGGACTAGCGGGGGGAGAGACCCAGTACTTC. The J gene is TRBJ2-5, the V gene TRBV7-9; 14 nucleotides line up with TRBD2. V lost 2 bases to trimming and J lost 4 bases; unmatched junction nucleotides: 3. CDR1 and CDR2 (germline): SEHNR, FQNEAQ (reference sequence). This CDR3 has 16 residues. The variable domain in full, with the rest retrieved from reference TRBV7-9 and TRBJ2-5, is DTGVSQNPRHKITKRGQNVTFRCDPISEHNRLYWYRQTLGQGPEFLTYFQNEAQLEKSRLLSDRFSAERPKGSFSTLEIQRTEQGDSAMYLCASSLPGLAGGETQYFGPGTRLLVL.

There are a few counts of this clonotype. V usage is TRBV14 and J usage is TRBJ2-7, with 10 bases matching TRBD1. J gave up 7 bases and V 0 bases, and 6 bases lay outside the gene matches. The V gene's germline CDR1 is SGHDN and CDR2 FVKESK. The CDR3 has 15 amino acids. This CDR3 reads CASSQEATGGWEQYF. In nucleotides, the CDR3 is TGTGCCAGCAGCCAAGAGGCGACAGGGGGCTGGGAGCAGTACTTC.

About this clonotype: It is likely a read error, because the conserved phenylalanine at the end of the CDR3 is missing. V is TRBV12-3 or TRBV12-4 and J is TRBJ1-2; TRBD1 agrees at 7 bases. The CDR3 extends over 16 amino acids. With V trimmed by 6 bases and J by 5 bases, 15 bases remained unmatched. The CDR3 spells CASRADGTAGGYGYTL. DNA of the CDR3: TGTGCCAGCAGAGCGGATGGGACAGCCGGGGGGTATGGCTACACCTTA.

This clonotype was observed a single time. V is TRBV11-2 and J is TRBJ2-7; TRBD1 or TRBD2 may be the D gene (5 bases each). The CDR3 runs 13 residues. The V gene's germline CDR1 is SGHAT and CDR2 FQNNGV. With 5 bases removed from V and 7 bases from J, the gap between germline ends came to 15 bases. The CDR3 DNA reads TGTGCCAGCAGCATCGGGGCCCGGAGAGAGCAGTACTTC. It yields the protein CASSIGARREQYF.